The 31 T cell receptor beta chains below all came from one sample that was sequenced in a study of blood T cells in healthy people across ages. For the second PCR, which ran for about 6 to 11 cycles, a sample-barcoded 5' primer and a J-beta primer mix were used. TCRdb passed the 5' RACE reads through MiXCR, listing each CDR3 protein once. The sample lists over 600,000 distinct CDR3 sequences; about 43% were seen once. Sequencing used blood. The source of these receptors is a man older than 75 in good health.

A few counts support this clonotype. CDR3 loop: CASSPRTSGGETQYF. The CDR3, as DNA: TGTGCCAGCAGCCCGCGGACTAGCGGGGGGGAGACCCAGTACTTC. This chain uses TRBV7-2 with TRBJ2-5, with TRBD2 matching over 14 bases. Germline CDR1 is SGHTA and CDR2 is FQGNSA. Trimming removed 5 bases from V and 5 bases from J; junction bases left unmatched: 4. This CDR3 spans 15 amino acids.

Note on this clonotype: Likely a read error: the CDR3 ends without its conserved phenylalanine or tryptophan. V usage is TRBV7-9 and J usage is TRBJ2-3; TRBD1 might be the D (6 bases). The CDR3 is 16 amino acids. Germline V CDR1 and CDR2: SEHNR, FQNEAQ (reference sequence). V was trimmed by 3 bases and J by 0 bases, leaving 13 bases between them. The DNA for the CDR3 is TGTGCCAGCAGCTTTAATCGGACAGAGAGCACAGATACGCAGTATCTT. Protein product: CASSFNRTESTDTQYL.

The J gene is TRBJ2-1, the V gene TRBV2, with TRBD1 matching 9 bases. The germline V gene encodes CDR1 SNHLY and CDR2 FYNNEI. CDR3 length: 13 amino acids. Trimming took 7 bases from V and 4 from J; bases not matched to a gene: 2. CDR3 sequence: CASNDRGYNEQFF. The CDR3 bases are TGTGCCAGCAACGACAGGGGGTACAATGAGCAGTTCTTC.

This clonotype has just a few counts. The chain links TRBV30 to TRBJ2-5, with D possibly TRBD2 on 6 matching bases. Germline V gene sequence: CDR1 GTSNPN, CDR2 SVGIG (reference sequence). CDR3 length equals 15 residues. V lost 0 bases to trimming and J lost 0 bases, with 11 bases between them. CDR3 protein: CAWSVGGTNQETQYF. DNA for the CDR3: TGTGCCTGGAGTGTTGGAGGGACCAACCAAGAGACCCAGTACTTC. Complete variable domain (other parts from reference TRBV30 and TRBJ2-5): SQTIHQWPATLVQPVGSPLSLECTVEGTSNPNLYWYRQAAGRGLQLLFYSVGIGQISSEVPQNLSASRPQDRQFILSSKKLLLSDSGFYLCAWSVGGTNQETQYFGPGTRLLVL.

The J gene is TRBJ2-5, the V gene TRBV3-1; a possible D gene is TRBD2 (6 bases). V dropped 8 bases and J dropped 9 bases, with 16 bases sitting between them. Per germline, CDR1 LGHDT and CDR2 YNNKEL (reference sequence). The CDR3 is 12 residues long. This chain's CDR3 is CASASEGASQYF. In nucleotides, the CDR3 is TGTGCCAGCGCGTCGGAGGGAGCGTCCCAGTACTTC.

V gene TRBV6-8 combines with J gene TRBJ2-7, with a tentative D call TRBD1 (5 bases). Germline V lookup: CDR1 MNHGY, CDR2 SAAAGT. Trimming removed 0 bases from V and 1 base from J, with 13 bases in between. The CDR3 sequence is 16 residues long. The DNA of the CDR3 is TGTGCCAGCAGTTACTCGCCAGGGTGGGGTTCCTACGAGCAGTACTTC. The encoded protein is CASSYSPGWGSYEQYF.

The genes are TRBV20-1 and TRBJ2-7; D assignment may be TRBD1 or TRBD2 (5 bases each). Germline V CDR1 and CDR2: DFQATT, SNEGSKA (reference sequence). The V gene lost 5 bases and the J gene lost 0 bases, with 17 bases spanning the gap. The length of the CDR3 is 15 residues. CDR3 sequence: CSASKLRGRSYEQYF. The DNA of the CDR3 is TGCAGTGCTTCTAAATTACGGGGCCGCTCCTACGAGCAGTACTTC.

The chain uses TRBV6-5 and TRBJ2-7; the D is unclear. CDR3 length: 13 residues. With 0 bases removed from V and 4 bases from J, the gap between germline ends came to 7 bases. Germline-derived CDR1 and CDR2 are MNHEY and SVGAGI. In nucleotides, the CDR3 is TGTGCCAGCAGTTACTCTTACATGTACGAGCAGTACTTC. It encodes CASSYSYMYEQYF.

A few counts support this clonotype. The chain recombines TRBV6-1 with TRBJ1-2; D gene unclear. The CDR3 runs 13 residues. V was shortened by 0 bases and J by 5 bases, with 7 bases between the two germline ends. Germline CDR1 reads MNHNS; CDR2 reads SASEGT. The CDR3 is CASSEARQYGYTF. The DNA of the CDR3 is TGTGCCAGCAGTGAAGCACGGCAGTATGGCTACACCTTC.

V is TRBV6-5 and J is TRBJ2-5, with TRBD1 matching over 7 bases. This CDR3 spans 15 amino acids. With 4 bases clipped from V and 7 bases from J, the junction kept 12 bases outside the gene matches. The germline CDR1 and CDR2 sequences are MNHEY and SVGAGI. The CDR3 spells CASSFHRGREGTQYF. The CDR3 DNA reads TGTGCCAGCAGTTTCCACAGGGGCCGGGAAGGGACCCAGTACTTC.

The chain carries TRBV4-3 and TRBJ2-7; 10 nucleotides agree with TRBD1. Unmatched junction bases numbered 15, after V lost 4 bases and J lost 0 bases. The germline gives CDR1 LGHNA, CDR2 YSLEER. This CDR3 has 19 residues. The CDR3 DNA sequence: TGCGCCAGCAGCCTATCTCCCGACGGGCGGGACAGGGGCTCCTACGAGCAGTACTTC. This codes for CASSLSPDGRDRGSYEQYF.

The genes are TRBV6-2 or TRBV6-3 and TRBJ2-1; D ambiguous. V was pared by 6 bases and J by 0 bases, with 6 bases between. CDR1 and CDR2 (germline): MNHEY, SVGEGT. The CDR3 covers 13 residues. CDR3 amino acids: CASRVISYNEQFF. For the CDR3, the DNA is TGTGCCAGCAGAGTTATCTCCTACAATGAGCAGTTCTTC.

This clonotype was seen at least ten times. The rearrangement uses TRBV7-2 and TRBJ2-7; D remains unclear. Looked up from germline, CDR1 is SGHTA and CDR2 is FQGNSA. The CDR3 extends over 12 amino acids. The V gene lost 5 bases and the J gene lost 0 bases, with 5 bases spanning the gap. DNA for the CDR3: TGTGCCAGCAGCACCAACTCCTACGAGCAGTACTTC. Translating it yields CASSTNSYEQYF.

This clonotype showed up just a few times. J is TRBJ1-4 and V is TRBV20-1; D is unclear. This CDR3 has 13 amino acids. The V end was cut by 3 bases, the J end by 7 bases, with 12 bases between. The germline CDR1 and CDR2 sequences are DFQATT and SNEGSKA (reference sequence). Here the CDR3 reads CSASFADVEKLFF. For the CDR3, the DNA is TGCAGTGCTAGCTTTGCCGATGTTGAAAAACTGTTTTTT.

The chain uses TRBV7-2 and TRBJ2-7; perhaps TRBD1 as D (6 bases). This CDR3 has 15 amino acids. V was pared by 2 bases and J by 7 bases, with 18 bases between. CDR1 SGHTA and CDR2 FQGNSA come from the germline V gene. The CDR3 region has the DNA TGTGCCAGCAGCTTAAACAGGGCCTCCGCCAATGAGCAGTACTTC. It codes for CASSLNRASANEQYF.

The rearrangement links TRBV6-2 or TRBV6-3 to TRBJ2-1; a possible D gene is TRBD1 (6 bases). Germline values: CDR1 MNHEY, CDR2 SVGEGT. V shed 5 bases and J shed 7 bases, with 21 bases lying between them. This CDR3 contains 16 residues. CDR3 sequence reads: CASSPHRTNQGNEQFF. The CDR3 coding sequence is TGTGCCAGCAGTCCCCATCGGACGAACCAGGGGAATGAGCAGTTCTTC.

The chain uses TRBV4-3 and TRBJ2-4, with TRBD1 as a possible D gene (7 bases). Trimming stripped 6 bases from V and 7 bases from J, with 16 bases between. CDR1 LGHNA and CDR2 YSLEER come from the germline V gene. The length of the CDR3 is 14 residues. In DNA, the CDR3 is TGCGCCAGCAGTAGTAGGGGGCGGGGTAACATTCAGTACTTC. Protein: CASSSRGRGNIQYF.

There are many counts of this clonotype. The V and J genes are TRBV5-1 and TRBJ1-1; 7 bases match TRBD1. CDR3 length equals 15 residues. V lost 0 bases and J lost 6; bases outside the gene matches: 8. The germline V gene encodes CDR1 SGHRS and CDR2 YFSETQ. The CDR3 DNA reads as TGCGCCAGCAGCTTGGGACGACAGGGTCGGGCTGAAGCTTTCTTT. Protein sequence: CASSLGRQGRAEAFF.

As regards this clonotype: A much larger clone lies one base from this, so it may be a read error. DNA for the CDR3: TGCAGCGTTGAACCCCTAGCCGCGACTGAACGCTCCTACAATGAGCAGTACTTC. Its protein is CSVEPLAATERSYNEQYF. The genes are TRBV29-1 and TRBJ2-7; D might be TRBD2 (5 bases). The V gene lost 2 bases and the J gene lost 7 bases, with 30 bases spanning the gap. This CDR3 contains 18 residues. CDR1 and CDR2 (germline): SQVTM, ANQGSEA.

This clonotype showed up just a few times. DNA of the CDR3: TGCGCCAGCAGTGAAGGTGGAACAGGTGGCGGAAAACTGTTTTTT. Its protein product is CASSEGGTGGGKLFF. V is TRBV10-1 and J is TRBJ1-4; TRBD1 is a possible D gene (5 bases). The CDR3 is made up of 15 amino acids. The germline V gene has CDR1 WNHNN and CDR2 SYGVQD (reference sequence). The germline V and J ends were trimmed by 3 bases and 10 bases, with 18 bases remaining between them.

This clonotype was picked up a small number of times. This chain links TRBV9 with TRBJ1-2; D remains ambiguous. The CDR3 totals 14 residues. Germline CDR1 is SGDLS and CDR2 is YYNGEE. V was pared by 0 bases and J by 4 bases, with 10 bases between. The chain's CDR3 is CASSVASRGYGYTF. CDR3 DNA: TGTGCCAGCAGCGTAGCTTCCCGGGGCTATGGCTACACCTTC.

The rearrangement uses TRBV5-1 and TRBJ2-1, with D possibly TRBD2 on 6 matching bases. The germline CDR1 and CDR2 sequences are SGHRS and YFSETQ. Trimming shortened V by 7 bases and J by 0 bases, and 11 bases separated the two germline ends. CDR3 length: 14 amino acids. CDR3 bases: TGCGCCAGCCAGGGACTGGGCTCCTACAATGAGCAGTTCTTC. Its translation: CASQGLGSYNEQFF.

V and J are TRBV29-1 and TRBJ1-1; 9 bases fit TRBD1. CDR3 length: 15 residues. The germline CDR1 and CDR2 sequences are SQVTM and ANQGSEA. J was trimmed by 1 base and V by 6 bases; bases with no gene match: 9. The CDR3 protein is CSVNNRGPPNTEAFF. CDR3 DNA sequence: TGCAGCGTCAATAACAGGGGGCCTCCGAACACTGAAGCTTTCTTT.

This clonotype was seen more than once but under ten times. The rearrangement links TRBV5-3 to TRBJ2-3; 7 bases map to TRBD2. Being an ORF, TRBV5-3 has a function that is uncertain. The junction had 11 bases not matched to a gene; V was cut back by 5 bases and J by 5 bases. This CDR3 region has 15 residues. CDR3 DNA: TGTGCCAGAAGGATCGGCGGACTAGTTGGAGATACGCAGTATTTT. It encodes CARRIGGLVGDTQYF.

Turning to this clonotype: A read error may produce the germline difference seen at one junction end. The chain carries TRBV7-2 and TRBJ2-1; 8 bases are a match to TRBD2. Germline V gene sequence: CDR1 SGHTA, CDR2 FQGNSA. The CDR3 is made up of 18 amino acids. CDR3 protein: CASSLPLGRGATYNELFF. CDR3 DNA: TGTGCCAGCAGCCTCCCACTGGGGCGGGGGGCTACCTACAATGAGCTGTTCTTC.

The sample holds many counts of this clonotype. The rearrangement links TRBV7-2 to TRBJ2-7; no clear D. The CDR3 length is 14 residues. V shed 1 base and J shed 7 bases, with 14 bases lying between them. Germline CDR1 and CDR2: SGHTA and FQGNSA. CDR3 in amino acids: CASSLGSSSREQYF. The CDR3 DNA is TGTGCCAGCAGCTTAGGCAGTTCCTCTAGAGAGCAGTACTTC.

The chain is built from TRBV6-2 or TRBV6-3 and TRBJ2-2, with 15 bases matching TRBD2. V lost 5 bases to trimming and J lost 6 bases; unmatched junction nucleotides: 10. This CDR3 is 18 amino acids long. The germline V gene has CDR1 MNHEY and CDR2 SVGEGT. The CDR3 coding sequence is TGTGCCAGCAGTCGGCGGACTAGCGGGGGGGCCCGGGCCGGGGAGCTGTTTTTT. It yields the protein CASSRRTSGGARAGELFF.

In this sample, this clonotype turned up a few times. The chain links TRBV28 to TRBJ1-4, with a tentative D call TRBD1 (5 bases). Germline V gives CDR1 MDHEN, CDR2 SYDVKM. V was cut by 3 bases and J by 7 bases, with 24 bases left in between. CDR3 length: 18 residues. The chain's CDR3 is CASSFVYDIRGGGEKLFF. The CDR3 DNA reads TGTGCCAGCAGTTTTGTTTATGATATAAGGGGCGGTGGTGAAAAACTGTTTTTT.

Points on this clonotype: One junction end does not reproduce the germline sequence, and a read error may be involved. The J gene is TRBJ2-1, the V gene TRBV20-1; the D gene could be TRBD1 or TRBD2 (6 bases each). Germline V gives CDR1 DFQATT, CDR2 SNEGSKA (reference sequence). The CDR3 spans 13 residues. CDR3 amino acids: CSASGRGVWERFF. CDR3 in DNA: TGCAGTGCTAGTGGAAGGGGGGTTTGGGAGCGGTTCTTC.

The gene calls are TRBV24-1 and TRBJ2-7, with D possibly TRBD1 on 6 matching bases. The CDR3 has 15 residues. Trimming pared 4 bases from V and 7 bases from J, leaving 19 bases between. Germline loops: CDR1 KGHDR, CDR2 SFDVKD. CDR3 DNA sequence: TGTGCCACCAGTGACTCCCGGGACATAAAAAGGGAGCAGTACTTC. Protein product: CATSDSRDIKREQYF.

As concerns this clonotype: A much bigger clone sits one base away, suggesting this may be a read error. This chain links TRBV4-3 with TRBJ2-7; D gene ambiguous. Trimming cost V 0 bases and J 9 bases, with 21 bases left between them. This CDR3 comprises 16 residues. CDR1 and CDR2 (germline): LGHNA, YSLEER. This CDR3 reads CASSQEWSSRSKGQYF. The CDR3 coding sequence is TGCGCCAGCAGCCAAGAGTGGAGCTCACGAAGTAAAGGGCAGTACTTC.